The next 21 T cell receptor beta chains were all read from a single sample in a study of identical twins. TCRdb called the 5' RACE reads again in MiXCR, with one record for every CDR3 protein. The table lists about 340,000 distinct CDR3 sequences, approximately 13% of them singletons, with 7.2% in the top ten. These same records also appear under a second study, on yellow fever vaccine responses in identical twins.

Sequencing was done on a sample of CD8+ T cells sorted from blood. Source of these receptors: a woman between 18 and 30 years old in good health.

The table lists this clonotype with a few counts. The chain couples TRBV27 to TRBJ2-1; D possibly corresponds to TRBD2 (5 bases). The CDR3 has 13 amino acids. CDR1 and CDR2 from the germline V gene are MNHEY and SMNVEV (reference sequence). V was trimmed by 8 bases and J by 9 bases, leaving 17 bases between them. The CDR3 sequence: CASGLSLRGEQFF. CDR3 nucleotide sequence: TGTGCCAGCGGACTTTCCCTTAGAGGTGAGCAGTTCTTC.

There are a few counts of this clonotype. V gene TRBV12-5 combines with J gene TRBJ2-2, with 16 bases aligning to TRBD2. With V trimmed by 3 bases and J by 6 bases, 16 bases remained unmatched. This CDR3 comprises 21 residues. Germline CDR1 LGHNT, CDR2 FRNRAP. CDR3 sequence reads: CASGLARSGTSGRAVSGELFF. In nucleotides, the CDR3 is TGTGCTAGTGGTTTAGCACGATCCGGGACTAGCGGGAGGGCCGTCTCCGGGGAGCTGTTTTTT.

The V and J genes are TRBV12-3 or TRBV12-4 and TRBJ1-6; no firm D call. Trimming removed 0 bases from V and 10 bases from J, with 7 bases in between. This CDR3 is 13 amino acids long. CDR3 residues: CASSLALGSPLHF. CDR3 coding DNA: TGTGCCAGCAGTTTAGCGCTGGGGTCACCCCTCCACTTT.

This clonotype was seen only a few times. CDR3 DNA: TGTGCCAGCAGTTTTGACCCTTTCAATGAGCAGTTCTTC. The encoded protein is CASSFDPFNEQFF. The V call is TRBV12-3 or TRBV12-4, the J call TRBJ2-1; D remains ambiguous. There are 13 residues in the CDR3. V lost 3 bases and J lost 6, with 9 bases in between.

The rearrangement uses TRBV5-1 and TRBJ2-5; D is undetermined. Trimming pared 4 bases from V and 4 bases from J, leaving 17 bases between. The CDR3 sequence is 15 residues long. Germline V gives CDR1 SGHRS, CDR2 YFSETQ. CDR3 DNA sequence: TGCGCCAGCAGCCCGACCGGCCCCACCCCAGAGACCCAGTACTTC. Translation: CASSPTGPTPETQYF. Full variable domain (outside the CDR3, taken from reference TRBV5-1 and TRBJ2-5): KAGVTQTPRYLIKTRGQQVTLSCSPISGHRSVSWYQQTPGQGLQFLFEYFSETQRNKGNFPGRFSGRQFSNSRSEMNVSTLELGDSALYLCASSPTGPTPETQYFGPGTRLLVL.

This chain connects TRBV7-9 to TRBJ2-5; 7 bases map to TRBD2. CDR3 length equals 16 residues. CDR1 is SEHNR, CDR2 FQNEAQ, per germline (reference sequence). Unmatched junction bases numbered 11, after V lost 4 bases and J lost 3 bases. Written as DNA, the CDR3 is TGTGCCAGCAGCTCTTTTCCGGGACTACCCGAAGAGACCCAGTACTTC. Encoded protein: CASSSFPGLPEETQYF.

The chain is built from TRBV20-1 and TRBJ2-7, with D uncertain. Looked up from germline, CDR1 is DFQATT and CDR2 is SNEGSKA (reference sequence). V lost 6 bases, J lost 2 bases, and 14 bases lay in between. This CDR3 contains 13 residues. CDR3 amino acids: CSAARLNTYEQYF. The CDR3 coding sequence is TGCAGTGCGGCCAGACTTAATACCTACGAGCAGTACTTC.

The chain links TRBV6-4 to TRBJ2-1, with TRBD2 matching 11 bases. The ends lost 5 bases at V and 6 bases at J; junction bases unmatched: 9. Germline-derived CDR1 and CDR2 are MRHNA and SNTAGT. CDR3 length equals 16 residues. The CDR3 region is CASSFSGGAGANEQFF. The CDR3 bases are TGTGCCAGCAGTTTTAGCGGGGGGGCTGGTGCCAATGAGCAGTTCTTC.

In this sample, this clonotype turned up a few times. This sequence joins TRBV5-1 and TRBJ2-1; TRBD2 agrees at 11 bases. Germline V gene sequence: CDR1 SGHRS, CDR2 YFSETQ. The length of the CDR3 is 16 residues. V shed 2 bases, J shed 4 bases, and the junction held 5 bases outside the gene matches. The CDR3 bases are TGCGCCAGCAGCTTAACACTAGCGGGAGAGTACAATGAGCAGTTCTTC. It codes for CASSLTLAGEYNEQFF.

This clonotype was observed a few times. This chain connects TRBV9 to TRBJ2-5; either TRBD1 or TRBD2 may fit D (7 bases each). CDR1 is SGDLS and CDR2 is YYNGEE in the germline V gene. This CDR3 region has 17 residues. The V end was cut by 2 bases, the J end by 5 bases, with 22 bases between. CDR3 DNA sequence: TGTGCCAGCAGCGTCCCCCAGGGGGGCGGGGGTGGGGAGACCCAGTACTTC. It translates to CASSVPQGGGGGETQYF. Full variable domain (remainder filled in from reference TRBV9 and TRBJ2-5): DSGVTQTPKHLITATGQRVTLRCSPRSGDLSVYWYQQSLDQGLQFLIQYYNGEERAKGNILERFSAQQFPDLHSELNLSSLELGDSALYFCASSVPQGGGGGETQYFGPGTRLLVL.

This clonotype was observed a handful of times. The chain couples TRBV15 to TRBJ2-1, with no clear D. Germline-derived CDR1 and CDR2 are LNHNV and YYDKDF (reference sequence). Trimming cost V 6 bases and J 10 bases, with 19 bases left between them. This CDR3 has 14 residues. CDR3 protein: CATRPSGFPTEQFF. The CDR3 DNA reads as TGTGCCACCAGACCCTCCGGCTTCCCGACCGAGCAGTTCTTC.

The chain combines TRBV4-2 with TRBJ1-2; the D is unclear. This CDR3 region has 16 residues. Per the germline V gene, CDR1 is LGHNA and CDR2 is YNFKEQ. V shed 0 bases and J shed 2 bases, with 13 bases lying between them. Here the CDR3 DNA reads TGTGCCAGCAGCCAAGATTTCCCGGGGAAGAACTATGGCTACACCTTC. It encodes CASSQDFPGKNYGYTF.

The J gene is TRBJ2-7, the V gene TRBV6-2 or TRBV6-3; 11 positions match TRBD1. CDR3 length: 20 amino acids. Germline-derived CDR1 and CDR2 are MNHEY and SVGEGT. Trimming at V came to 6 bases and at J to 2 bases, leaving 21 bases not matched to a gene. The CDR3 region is CASRQLQEDRDRGRTYEQYF. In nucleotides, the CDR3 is TGTGCCAGCAGACAATTACAAGAAGATCGGGACAGGGGGAGGACCTACGAGCAGTACTTC.

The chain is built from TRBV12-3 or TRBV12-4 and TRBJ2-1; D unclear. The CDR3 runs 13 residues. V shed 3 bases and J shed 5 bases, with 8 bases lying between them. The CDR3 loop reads CASSLESHNEQFF. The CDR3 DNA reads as TGTGCCAGCAGTTTGGAATCCCACAATGAGCAGTTCTTC.

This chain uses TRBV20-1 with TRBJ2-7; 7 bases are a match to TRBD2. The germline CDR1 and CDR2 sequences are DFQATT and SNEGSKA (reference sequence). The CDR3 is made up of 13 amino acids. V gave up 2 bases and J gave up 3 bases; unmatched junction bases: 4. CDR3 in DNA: TGCAGTGCTAGAAAGGGCGGGGGCTACGAGCAGTACGTC. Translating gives CSARKGGGYEQYV.

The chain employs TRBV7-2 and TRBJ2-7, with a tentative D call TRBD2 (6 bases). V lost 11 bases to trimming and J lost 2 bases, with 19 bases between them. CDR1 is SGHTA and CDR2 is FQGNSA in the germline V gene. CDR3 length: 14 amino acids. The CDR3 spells CAGGFRDFPYEQYF. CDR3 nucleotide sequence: TGTGCCGGGGGATTCCGGGACTTTCCCTACGAGCAGTACTTC.

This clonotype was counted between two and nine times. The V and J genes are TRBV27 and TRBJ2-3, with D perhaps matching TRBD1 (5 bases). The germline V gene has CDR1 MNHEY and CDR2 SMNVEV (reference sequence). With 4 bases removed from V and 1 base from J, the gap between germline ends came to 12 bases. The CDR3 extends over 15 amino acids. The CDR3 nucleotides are TGTGCCAGCAGTTACAGGTCCCGGGGCACAGATACGCAGTATTTT. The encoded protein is CASSYRSRGTDTQYF.

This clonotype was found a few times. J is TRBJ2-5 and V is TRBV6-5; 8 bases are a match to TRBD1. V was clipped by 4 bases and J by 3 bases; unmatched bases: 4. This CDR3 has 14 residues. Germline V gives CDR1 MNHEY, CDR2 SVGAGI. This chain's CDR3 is CASSSLTGEETQYF. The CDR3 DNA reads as TGTGCCAGCAGTTCTCTGACAGGGGAAGAGACCCAGTACTTC.

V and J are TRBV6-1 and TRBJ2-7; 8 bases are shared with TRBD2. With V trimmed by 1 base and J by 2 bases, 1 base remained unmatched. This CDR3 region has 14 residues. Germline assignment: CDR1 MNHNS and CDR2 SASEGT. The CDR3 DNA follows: TGTGCCAGCAGTGAAGGGCGGGGGGCCTACGAGCAGTACGTC. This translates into CASSEGRGAYEQYV.

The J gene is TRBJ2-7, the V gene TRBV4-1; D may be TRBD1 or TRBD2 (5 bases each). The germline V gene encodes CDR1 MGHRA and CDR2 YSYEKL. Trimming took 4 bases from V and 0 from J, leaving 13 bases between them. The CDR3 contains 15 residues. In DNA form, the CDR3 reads TGCGCCAGCAGCCCACGCACCGGGGCCTCCTACGAGCAGTACGTC. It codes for CASSPRTGASYEQYV.

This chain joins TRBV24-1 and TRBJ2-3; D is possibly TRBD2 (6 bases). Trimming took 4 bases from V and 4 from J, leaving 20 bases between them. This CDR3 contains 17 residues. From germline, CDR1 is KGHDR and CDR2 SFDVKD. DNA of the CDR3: TGTGCCACCAGTGACCCCACGCTAATTGGAGGGGCAGATACGCAGTATTTT. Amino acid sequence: CATSDPTLIGGADTQYF.